These 30 T cell receptor beta chains were sequenced from one sample in a study of T cell repertoires in cytomegalovirus infection. Each CDR3 protein gets one entry after TCRdb re-called the reads with MiXCR. This table holds 250,000 to 300,000 distinct CDR3 sequences, roughly 9.1% found once. Sequencing was done on a sample of PBMCs. The receptor source for this set is a human donor in good health (CMV status not recorded). Some clones in this sample may be carry-over from other donors' samples.

A few counts support this clonotype. CDR3 DNA sequence: TGTGCCAGCAGCTTTAGCCACGAGCAGTACTTC. Amino acid sequence: CASSFSHEQYF. The V and J genes are TRBV7-4 and TRBJ2-7, with D uncertain. The length of the CDR3 is 11 residues. Germline lookup yields CDR1 SGHVT and CDR2 SQSDAQ. Trimming left V 3 bases short and J 5 bases short, with 5 bases between.

This clonotype was recorded at least ten times. The CDR3 reads CASSLTVKDNEQFF. CDR3 sequence (DNA): TGTGCCAGCAGCTTAACGGTGAAGGATAATGAGCAGTTCTTC. J is TRBJ2-1 and V is TRBV11-1; D is ambiguous. The V gene's germline CDR1 is SGHAT and CDR2 FQDESV (reference sequence). V dropped 2 bases and J dropped 7 bases, with 12 bases sitting between them. The CDR3 runs to 14 residues.

The chain combines TRBV27 with TRBJ2-3, with TRBD1 matching over 8 bases. The germline gives CDR1 MNHEY, CDR2 SMNVEV (reference sequence). V was clipped by 3 bases and J by 11 bases; unmatched bases: 10. This CDR3 is built from 14 residues. CDR3 sequence (DNA): TGTGCCAGCAGTTTGGGCAGGGGGCAGGTCGGGCAGTATTTT. It translates to CASSLGRGQVGQYF.

In its sample, this clonotype was seen many times. The chain is built from TRBV7-9 and TRBJ1-3; no clear D. Trimming pared 0 bases from V and 2 bases from J, leaving 5 bases between. This CDR3 contains 14 residues. The germline V gene encodes CDR1 SEHNR and CDR2 FQNEAQ (reference sequence). The CDR3 coding sequence is TGTGCCAGCAGCTTAGCGGTCCCTGGAAACACCATATATTTT. Its translation is CASSLAVPGNTIYF.

This chain uses TRBV18 with TRBJ2-3; D remains unclear. The CDR3 contains 13 residues. Germline V CDR1 and CDR2: KGHSH, LQKENI. Trimming removed 6 bases at V and 6 bases at J, with 13 bases between. The CDR3 spells CASSPNPGDTQYF. In DNA, the CDR3 is TGTGCCAGCTCGCCTAATCCCGGGGATACGCAGTATTTT.

Only a few counts were recorded for this clonotype. The chain couples TRBV30 to TRBJ2-7, with D perhaps matching TRBD1 (5 bases). The CDR3 totals 11 residues. Germline values: CDR1 GTSNPN, CDR2 SVGIG (reference sequence). Trimming took 2 bases from V and 4 from J, leaving 6 bases between them. The CDR3 region has the DNA TGTGCCTGGAGTCCAGGGTACGAGCAGTACTTC. Translation: CAWSPGYEQYF.

This clonotype came up a few times. J is TRBJ2-2 and V is TRBV20-1; a weak D match, TRBD1 (6 bases). CDR3 length: 15 amino acids. CDR1 and CDR2 from the germline V gene are DFQATT and SNEGSKA (reference sequence). Between the trimmed V and J ends, which lost 0 bases and 4 bases, there was a span of 12 bases. CDR3 protein: CSARDRGRGTGELFF. The DNA of the CDR3 is TGCAGTGCTAGAGACAGGGGCCGGGGCACCGGGGAGCTGTTTTTT.

This clonotype occurred many times. V and J are TRBV7-2 and TRBJ2-3; no firm D call. Trimming took 1 base from V and 3 from J, leaving 11 bases between them. The length of the CDR3 is 15 residues. Germline loops: CDR1 SGHTA, CDR2 FQGNSA. In nucleotides, the CDR3 is TGTGCCAGCAGCTTAGAGGTCTTCAAGACAGATACGCAGTATTTT. Translating gives CASSLEVFKTDTQYF.

This clonotype was found many times. The chain joins TRBV7-2 to TRBJ2-1, with D tentatively TRBD1 (5 bases). The CDR3 sequence is 14 residues long. Per the germline V gene, CDR1 is SGHTA and CDR2 is FQGNSA. Trimming took 1 base from V and 10 from J, leaving 14 bases between them. This chain's CDR3 is CASSLVLFKGEQFF. CDR3 bases: TGTGCCAGCAGCTTAGTTCTCTTCAAGGGGGAGCAGTTCTTC.

This clonotype has a handful of counts. The chain recombines TRBV20-1 with TRBJ1-1, with a possible D match to TRBD1 (6 bases). This CDR3 region has 15 residues. Germline V gene data show CDR1 as DFQATT and CDR2 as SNEGSKA (reference sequence). V lost 2 bases to trimming and J lost 4 bases, with 17 bases between them. DNA for the CDR3: TGCAGTGCTAGATCGATAGGACAGTCGGTCACTGAAGCTTTCTTT. It specifies CSARSIGQSVTEAFF.

This clonotype was recorded at least ten times. This chain connects TRBV12-3 or TRBV12-4 to TRBJ2-7, with D maybe TRBD1 (6 bases). CDR3 size: 14 residues. V was pared by 2 bases and J by 3 bases, with 11 bases between. The CDR3: CASSLSSGDYEQYF. CDR3 coding DNA: TGTGCCAGCAGTTTAAGCTCAGGGGACTACGAGCAGTACTTC.

J is TRBJ2-4 and V is TRBV6-2 or TRBV6-3; 9 nucleotides match TRBD2. Germline V CDR1 and CDR2: MNHEY, SVGEGT. This CDR3 contains 15 residues. After removal of 6 bases from V and 0 bases from J, the junction contained 3 bases not matched to a gene. CDR3 amino acids: CASRISGGAKNIQYF. The CDR3 nucleotides are TGTGCCAGCAGAATTAGCGGGGGAGCCAAAAACATTCAGTACTTC.

This clonotype was observed at least ten times. The gene calls are TRBV7-8 and TRBJ2-7; 7 nucleotides line up with TRBD2. The V segment lost 6 bases and the J segment 4 bases; nucleotides outside the gene matches: 15. CDR1 is SGHVS and CDR2 is FQNEAQ in the germline V gene. The CDR3 runs to 16 residues. The CDR3: CASRPGRVAGTYEQYF. The CDR3 nucleotides are TGTGCCAGCAGACCCGGCCGGGTAGCGGGCACATACGAGCAGTACTTC.

This clonotype came up a few times. The chain employs TRBV5-6 and TRBJ1-4, with D unresolved. The CDR3 has 14 amino acids. Per the germline V gene, CDR1 is SGHDT and CDR2 is YYEEEE. V lost 5 bases, J lost 4 bases, and 12 bases lay in between. CDR3 loop: CASRFRALNEKLFF. CDR3 bases: TGTGCCAGCAGGTTCCGGGCCCTTAATGAAAAACTGTTTTTT.

J is TRBJ1-1 and V is TRBV28; D is unclear. Germline values: CDR1 MDHEN, CDR2 SYDVKM. V lost 7 bases and J 0 bases, leaving 12 bases between the germline ends. The CDR3 totals 14 residues. The CDR3 coding sequence is TGTGCCAGCAAAACAGAAGGTCTGAACACTGAAGCTTTCTTT. It specifies CASKTEGLNTEAFF.

This clonotype was seen many times. The chain carries TRBV6-2 or TRBV6-3 and TRBJ2-7; TRBD1 matches 9 bases. Germline CDR1 MNHEY, CDR2 SVGEGT. V was pared by 5 bases and J by 4 bases, with 6 bases of the junction left unmatched. The CDR3 covers 14 residues. The CDR3 coding sequence is TGTGCCAGCAGTACAGGGGGCGCGAAATACGAGCAGTACTTC. Amino acids: CASSTGGAKYEQYF.

This clonotype occurred many times. The J gene is TRBJ2-5, the V gene TRBV6-2 or TRBV6-3; maybe TRBD2 (5 bases). Trimming pared 10 bases from V and 3 bases from J, leaving 15 bases between. CDR3 length: 13 residues. Germline lookup yields CDR1 MNHEY and CDR2 SVGEGT. In nucleotides, the CDR3 is TGTGCCACCGCCCTGAGAGGGAAAGAGACCCAGTACTTC. Protein product: CATALRGKETQYF.

This clonotype was seen a few times. The gene calls are TRBV6-1 and TRBJ2-1; 8 positions match TRBD2. CDR1 is MNHNS and CDR2 is SASEGT in the germline V gene. V trimming: 6 bases; J trimming: 9 bases; junction bases outside the gene matches: 13. The CDR3 contains 15 residues. The DNA of the CDR3 is TGTGCCAGCAGCCGAGCCGGGACTAGTAGGCCTGAGCAGTTCTTC. Protein sequence: CASSRAGTSRPEQFF.

The chain joins TRBV10-1 to TRBJ2-1; 7 bases are a match to TRBD2. The CDR3 has 17 residues. The germline gives CDR1 WNHNN, CDR2 SYGVQD (reference sequence). The trim removed 4 bases at V and 0 bases at J, leaving 9 bases unmatched. CDR3 in DNA: TGCGCCAGCAGTGGGGGTAGCGGGCCAAGCTCCTACAATGAGCAGTTCTTC. Translation: CASSGGSGPSSYNEQFF.

This clonotype has at least ten counts. The V call is TRBV7-2, the J call TRBJ1-2, with 8 positions matching TRBD1. The V gene end was trimmed by 5 bases and the J gene end by 6 bases; junction bases not matched to a gene: 14. The germline V gene encodes CDR1 SGHTA and CDR2 FQGNSA. This CDR3 has 16 residues. The CDR3 nucleotides read TGTGCCAGCAGCCCCAACCCTTCAGGGGGCAGGGATGGCTACACCTTC. It specifies CASSPNPSGGRDGYTF.

This clonotype came up many times. The rearrangement joins TRBV7-2 to TRBJ2-7; weak D call: TRBD1 (6 bases). Deletions cut 5 bases from V and 3 bases from J, with 17 bases between. The CDR3 spans 15 residues. CDR1 is SGHTA and CDR2 is FQGNSA in the germline V gene. The CDR3 is CASSPVVGGGYEQYF. The CDR3 DNA is TGTGCCAGCAGCCCGGTGGTTGGGGGCGGCTACGAGCAGTACTTC.

For this clonotype: One end of the junction does not line up with germline, which may come from a read error. The gene calls are TRBV12-3 or TRBV12-4 and TRBJ1-2; 8 bases are shared with TRBD1. The CDR3 runs to 13 residues. CDR3 region: CASSKPRTGSTFF. Written as DNA, the CDR3 is TGTGCCAGCAGTAAACCTCGGACAGGGTCCACCTTCTTC.

This clonotype was detected many times. V and J are TRBV6-1 and TRBJ2-2, with D unresolved. The CDR3 is 13 amino acids. The germline V gene encodes CDR1 MNHNS and CDR2 SASEGT. V was pared by 5 bases and J by 5 bases, with 9 bases between. This chain's CDR3 is CASSPTRTGELFF. The CDR3 coding sequence is TGTGCCAGCAGTCCAACGCGTACCGGGGAGCTGTTTTTT.

This clonotype was picked up many times. The chain uses TRBV7-2 and TRBJ2-5; 8 nucleotides agree with TRBD2. CDR1 is SGHTA, CDR2 FQGNSA, per germline. J lost 3 bases, V lost 7 bases, and 10 bases had no gene match. This CDR3 spans 15 amino acids. CDR3 amino acids: CASTLAGGREETQYF. DNA of the CDR3: TGTGCCAGCACCCTTGCGGGGGGCCGGGAAGAGACCCAGTACTTC.

This clonotype was seen ten or more times. The chain uses TRBV5-6 and TRBJ1-5; possible D gene TRBD1, 6 bases. The germline gives CDR1 SGHDT, CDR2 YYEEEE. The CDR3 spans 17 residues. Trimming took 5 bases from V and 0 from J, leaving 18 bases between them. The chain's CDR3 is CASRRWQGMGSNQPQHF. Here the CDR3 DNA reads TGTGCCAGCAGAAGGTGGCAGGGGATGGGTAGCAATCAGCCCCAGCATTTT.

This clonotype was seen many times. This chain joins TRBV7-2 and TRBJ1-5; D gene uncertain. V lost 3 bases, J lost 10 bases, and 7 bases lay in between. The CDR3 runs 11 residues. The germline CDR1 and CDR2 sequences are SGHTA and FQGNSA. This CDR3 reads CASSFEGPQHF. The CDR3 DNA sequence: TGTGCCAGCAGCTTCGAAGGCCCCCAGCATTTT.

In its sample, this clonotype was seen a few times. The rearrangement links TRBV6-2 or TRBV6-3 to TRBJ1-2, with 10 bases matching TRBD1. CDR1 and CDR2 from the germline V gene are MNHEY and SVGEGT. CDR3 length: 14 residues. V lost 4 bases, J lost 7 bases, and 6 bases stayed unmatched. The CDR3 DNA follows: TGTGCCAGCAGTTTCCGACAGGGGGCCGGTGGCTACACCTTC. Residues: CASSFRQGAGGYTF.

In this sample, this clonotype turned up many times. The J gene is TRBJ2-3, the V gene TRBV7-2, with TRBD2 identical over 12 bases. The V and J ends lost 5 bases and 2 bases, in that order; junction bases with no gene match: 5. CDR3 length: 16 amino acids. The germline gives CDR1 SGHTA, CDR2 FQGNSA. The CDR3 DNA reads as TGTGCCAGCAGCAAGGGACTAGCGGGCCCCACAGATACGCAGTATTTT. It is translated as CASSKGLAGPTDTQYF.

This clonotype has ten or more counts. V is TRBV19 and J is TRBJ1-5; tentative D call: TRBD1 (6 bases). This CDR3 region has 15 residues. Trimming took 2 bases from V and 3 from J, leaving 11 bases between them. Germline CDR1 reads LNHDA; CDR2 reads SQIVND (reference sequence). CDR3 DNA: TGTGCCAGTAGTATAATGGACAGCGTCAATCAGCCCCAGCATTTT. Translating gives CASSIMDSVNQPQHF.

The rearrangement uses TRBV7-2 and TRBJ2-5; TRBD2 matches 8 bases. Germline CDR1 reads SGHTA; CDR2 reads FQGNSA. The CDR3 totals 14 residues. The ends lost 7 bases at V and 5 bases at J; junction bases unmatched: 9. In nucleotides, the CDR3 is TGTGCCAGCACCGCCGGACTAGCAGGGGAGACCCAGTACTTC. This sequence encodes CASTAGLAGETQYF.